These 27 T cell receptor beta chains originate from one sample sequenced in a study of blood T cell repertoires in COVID-19. Data came from immunoSEQ multiplex PCR; TCRdb stores just in-frame clones and leaves some out. The sample lists under 200,000 clones, more than 75% occurring once. The specimen sequenced was peripheral blood. These receptors were taken from a woman aged 55-69 years with COVID-19, enrolled during active disease.

The rearrangement joins TRBV18 to TRBJ2-5; 11 bases fit TRBD1. V shed 9 bases, J shed 2 bases, and the junction held 11 bases outside the gene matches. The CDR3 length is 16 residues. The V gene's germline CDR1 is KGHSH and CDR2 LQKENI. The CDR3 reads CASSMDRGRGQETQYF. The CDR3, as DNA: TGTGCCAGTTCGATGGACAGGGGGCGCGGACAAGAGACCCAGTACTTC.

This clone is a singleton in its sample. In nucleotides, the CDR3 is TGTGCCAGCAGCGTAGAGATTAGCGGGAGCACAGATACGCAGTATTTT. Amino acid sequence: CASSVEISGSTDTQYF. The genes are TRBV9 and TRBJ2-3; 7 bases fit TRBD2. J lost 0 bases, V lost 0 bases, and 4 bases had no gene match. Germline lookup yields CDR1 SGDLS and CDR2 YYNGEE. The CDR3 runs 16 residues. The full variable domain, rest sourced from reference TRBV9 and TRBJ2-3, is DSGVTQTPKHLITATGQRVTLRCSPRSGDLSVYWYQQSLDQGLQFLIQYYNGEERAKGNILERFSAQQFPDLHSELNLSSLELGDSALYFCASSVEISGSTDTQYFGPGTRLTVL.

This rearrangement joins TRBV5-1 to TRBJ1-3; 7 bases fit TRBD1. V lost 4 bases and J lost 0; bases outside the gene matches: 4. This CDR3 comprises 15 residues. The germline V gene encodes CDR1 SGHRS and CDR2 YFSETQ. Written as DNA, the CDR3 is TGCGCCAGCAGCCCCAGGACAGGCTCTGGAAACACCATATATTTT. Translated, it gives CASSPRTGSGNTIYF.

J is TRBJ2-3 and V is TRBV29-1; the match to TRBD1 covers 8 bases. The CDR3 length is 17 residues. V shed 4 bases and J 3 bases; nucleotides not matched to a gene: 15. Germline CDR1 and CDR2: SQVTM and ANQGSEA. CDR3 bases: TGCAGCGTTGCCGGACTGGACAGGGACCCCTGGACAGATACGCAGTATTTT. This gives the protein CSVAGLDRDPWTDTQYF.

This chain joins TRBV23-1 and TRBJ2-2; D remains unclear. TRBV23-1 is identified as an open reading frame with a role that is uncertain. The CDR3 extends over 11 amino acids. V was clipped by 8 bases and J by 7 bases, with 8 bases between them. CDR3 bases: TGCGCCAGCGGAGACGGCGGGGAGCTGTTTTTT. Amino acids: CASGDGGELFF.

CDR3 protein: CSVGGDPGQGAGSTEAFF. For the CDR3, the DNA is TGCAGCGTCGGGGGCGATCCGGGACAGGGGGCGGGGAGCACTGAAGCTTTCTTT. The gene calls are TRBV29-1 and TRBJ1-1; 12 bases map to TRBD1. Unmatched junction bases numbered 18, after V lost 6 bases and J lost 4 bases. Germline assignment: CDR1 SQVTM and CDR2 ANQGSEA. The CDR3 consists of 18 residues.

The rearrangement uses TRBV5-1 and TRBJ1-1; D is ambiguous. This CDR3 spans 13 amino acids. With 0 bases removed from V and 3 bases from J, the gap between germline ends came to 6 bases. The germline gives CDR1 SGHRS, CDR2 YFSETQ. CDR3 amino acids: CASSLVPDTEAFF. CDR3 DNA: TGCGCCAGCAGCTTGGTCCCGGACACTGAAGCTTTCTTT.

The chain joins TRBV7-2 to TRBJ2-2; 11 positions match TRBD2. V lost 5 bases and J lost 6; bases outside the gene matches: 11. CDR1 SGHTA and CDR2 FQGNSA come from the germline V gene. The CDR3 is 17 residues long. CDR3 sequence: CASSKRVAGGPAGELFF. DNA for the CDR3: TGTGCCAGCAGCAAGAGGGTAGCGGGAGGGCCGGCCGGGGAGCTGTTTTTT.

The chain is built from TRBV2 and TRBJ1-2; D possibly corresponds to TRBD1 (6 bases). CDR1 and CDR2 from the germline V gene are SNHLY and FYNNEI. The CDR3 has 16 amino acids. The V end was cut by 6 bases, the J end by 4 bases, with 21 bases between. CDR3 residues: CASRAGGQYRSYGYTF. CDR3 nucleotide sequence: TGTGCCAGCAGGGCGGGGGGCCAGTATAGGTCCTATGGCTACACCTTC.

CDR3 nucleotide sequence: TGTGCCAGCAGGGGGGCCTCCCAAGAGACCCAGTACTTC. It encodes CASRGASQETQYF. This rearrangement joins TRBV11-1 to TRBJ2-5; weak D call: TRBD1 (6 bases). Germline CDR1 is SGHAT and CDR2 is FQDESV (reference sequence). Trimming pared 6 bases from V and 1 base from J, leaving 9 bases between. The CDR3 spans 13 residues.

This clone was seen repeatedly, ten times or more. The CDR3 protein is CASSFGGSDTEAFF. The CDR3 DNA reads TGTGCCAGCAGCTTTGGGGGGTCGGACACTGAAGCTTTCTTT. The chain is built from TRBV7-9 and TRBJ1-1; D is possibly TRBD1 (5 bases). Trimming cost V 3 bases and J 3 bases, with 11 bases left between them. Germline CDR1 reads SEHNR; CDR2 reads FQNEAQ (reference sequence). The CDR3 loop spans 14 amino acids.

The chain recombines TRBV14 with TRBJ2-2; TRBD1 aligns across 11 bases. This CDR3 has 17 amino acids. V shed 3 bases, J shed 0 bases, and the junction held 3 bases outside the gene matches. Per germline, CDR1 SGHDN and CDR2 FVKESK. The CDR3: CASSQQDRGPNTGELFF. Written as DNA, the CDR3 is TGTGCCAGCAGCCAGCAGGACAGGGGGCCGAACACCGGGGAGCTGTTTTTT. Variable domain in full (rest from reference TRBV14 and TRBJ2-2): EAGVTQFPSHSVIEKGQTVTLRCDPISGHDNLYWYRRVMGKEIKFLLHFVKESKQDESGMPNNRFLAERTGGTYSTLKVQPAELEDSGVYFCASSQQDRGPNTGELFFGEGSRLTVL.

This clone was counted a single time. The rearrangement uses TRBV5-1 and TRBJ2-6; a weak D match, TRBD1 (6 bases). The CDR3 has 14 amino acids. V was pared by 6 bases and J by 1 base, with 8 bases between. CDR1 and CDR2 (germline): SGHRS, YFSETQ. Here the CDR3 reads CASKGDSGANVLTF. CDR3 DNA: TGCGCCAGCAAGGGGGATTCTGGGGCCAACGTCCTGACTTTC.

The rearrangement joins TRBV7-7 to TRBJ1-6; D is undetermined. Germline CDR1 SSHAT, CDR2 FNYEAQ (reference sequence). This CDR3 comprises 13 residues. Trimming cost V 5 bases and J 8 bases, with 10 bases left between them. The CDR3 region has the DNA TGTGCCAGCAGCGTAGACCGGGATTCACCCCTCCACTTT. This sequence encodes CASSVDRDSPLHF.

This chain joins TRBV5-8 and TRBJ2-5, with D perhaps TRBD1 (6 bases). Trimming removed 3 bases at V and 4 bases at J, with 16 bases between. Germline CDR1 is SGHTS and CDR2 is YDEGEE. The CDR3 has 15 amino acids. The chain's CDR3 is CASSSLTGRSETQYF. DNA of the CDR3: TGTGCCAGCAGCTCCTTAACAGGGCGGTCAGAGACCCAGTACTTC.

The genes are TRBV5-5 and TRBJ1-6, with 8 bases matching TRBD1. This CDR3 has 16 amino acids. V shed 4 bases and J 10 bases; nucleotides not matched to a gene: 13. CDR1 and CDR2 from the germline V gene are SGHKS and YYEKEE (reference sequence). The CDR3 loop is CASSPSQGDRKSPLHF. The CDR3 nucleotides are TGTGCCAGCAGCCCCTCACAGGGGGATCGTAAATCACCCCTCCACTTT.

The CDR3 spells CASSREQGPGANVLTF. In DNA, the CDR3 is TGTGCCAGCAGTCGCGAACAGGGTCCTGGGGCCAACGTCCTGACTTTC. This chain uses TRBV6-4 with TRBJ2-6, with D possibly being TRBD1 (6 bases). V lost 5 bases, J lost 2 bases, and 13 bases lay in between. The CDR3 runs 16 residues. Germline V gene lookup returns CDR1 MRHNA and CDR2 SNTAGT.

There are a few counts of this clone. The chain carries TRBV19 and TRBJ1-4; unclear D gene. V was pared by 4 bases and J by 0 bases, with 9 bases between. The CDR3 runs 15 residues. CDR1 is LNHDA, CDR2 SQIVND, per germline (reference sequence). The DNA of the CDR3 is TGTGCCAGTAGTAGACGACACGCAACTAATGAAAAACTGTTTTTT. Its protein product is CASSRRHATNEKLFF.

The chain uses TRBV4-1 and TRBJ1-1; 7 bases map to TRBD1. V shed 0 bases and J 10 bases; nucleotides not matched to a gene: 11. CDR1 is MGHRA, CDR2 YSYEKL, per germline. The CDR3 is 15 amino acids. The CDR3 reads CASSQEPPTGFGAFF. The CDR3 DNA follows: TGCGCCAGCAGCCAAGAACCTCCGACAGGGTTCGGAGCTTTCTTT.

The chain recombines TRBV6-4 with TRBJ1-6; D ambiguous. The germline V and J ends were trimmed by 3 bases and 6 bases, with 6 bases remaining between them. Germline CDR1 and CDR2: MRHNA and SNTAGT. The CDR3 is made up of 13 amino acids. CDR3 sequence: CASSEGSNSPLHF. For the CDR3, the DNA is TGTGCCAGCAGTGAAGGGAGTAATTCACCCCTCCACTTT.

This clone is a singleton in its sample. The chain joins TRBV11-2 to TRBJ2-2; D might be TRBD1 (6 bases). V shed 8 bases and J shed 1 base, with 11 bases lying between them. The germline CDR1 and CDR2 sequences are SGHAT and FQNNGV. This CDR3 spans 14 amino acids. For the CDR3, the DNA is TGTGCCAGCCGAGCACAGGGGAACACCGGGGAGCTGTTTTTT. Translating it yields CASRAQGNTGELFF.

V usage is TRBV7-3 and J usage is TRBJ1-2; D may be TRBD1 (6 bases). Trimming took off 2 bases at V and 4 bases at J, with 14 bases between the two ends. Germline values: CDR1 SGHTA, CDR2 FQGTGA. The CDR3 runs to 15 residues. The CDR3 spells CASSLLGGAGYGYTF. CDR3 DNA: TGTGCCAGCAGCTTATTGGGGGGGGCCGGCTATGGCTACACCTTC.

This clone was picked up a small number of times. The chain carries TRBV6-2 or TRBV6-3 and TRBJ1-1; maybe TRBD1 (6 bases). Germline values: CDR1 MNHEY, CDR2 SVGEGT. V was shortened by 5 bases and J by 0 bases, with 10 bases between the two germline ends. The CDR3 is 14 amino acids. The CDR3 spells CASSRQVLNTEAFF. DNA for the CDR3: TGTGCCAGCAGTCGACAGGTTTTGAACACTGAAGCTTTCTTT.

Points on this clone: Additional DNA sequences in this sample encode the identical CDR3. The chain recombines TRBV3-1 (or the pseudogene TRBV3-2) with TRBJ1-5; unclear D gene. Per the germline V gene, CDR1 is LGHDT and CDR2 is YNNKEL (reference sequence). CDR3 length equals 14 residues. V dropped 4 bases and J dropped 4 bases, with 11 bases sitting between them. CDR3 DNA: TGTGCCAGCAGCCCTAATTCGGGGAATCAGCCCCAGCATTTT. This translates into CASSPNSGNQPQHF.

The rearrangement joins TRBV12-3 or TRBV12-4 to TRBJ1-6; TRBD1 might be the D (5 bases). CDR3 length: 13 residues. The V and J ends lost 5 bases and 9 bases respectively, with 11 bases between them. The CDR3 here is CASSLLRVSPLHF. As DNA, the CDR3 is TGTGCCAGCAGTCTACTCAGGGTTTCACCCCTCCACTTT.

The V gene is TRBV5-4, the J gene TRBJ2-2; D not resolved. Trimming stripped 5 bases from V and 3 bases from J, with 5 bases between. Germline CDR1 and CDR2: SGHNT and YYREEE (reference sequence). CDR3 length: 12 residues. CDR3 in DNA: TGTGCCAGCAGTTCCTACACCGGGGAGCTGTTTTTT. Its translation is CASSSYTGELFF.

The chain employs TRBV5-1 and TRBJ1-1; maybe TRBD1 (6 bases). With 6 bases removed from V and 0 bases from J, the gap between germline ends came to 15 bases. This CDR3 spans 15 amino acids. Germline CDR1 and CDR2: SGHRS and YFSETQ. CDR3 coding DNA: TGCGCCAGCACCCTGGGAGGGGGGATGAACACTGAAGCTTTCTTT. It encodes CASTLGGGMNTEAFF.